The next 28 T cell receptor beta chains were all read from a single sample in a study of blood T cell repertoires in COVID-19. Clones were read by immunoSEQ multiplex PCR, and TCRdb kept only the in-frame ones, dropping some. The sample contains around 320,000 clones, about nine tenths of which appear only once. Sequencing used peripheral blood. The receptors here all came from a man between 18 and 29 years old with active or convalescent COVID-19.

The chain couples TRBV28 to TRBJ1-6, with 7 bases fitting TRBD1. The CDR3 contains 13 residues. In germline, CDR1 is MDHEN, CDR2 SYDVKM. V lost 6 bases and J lost 7; bases outside the gene matches: 3. The CDR3 spells CASSGTDNSPLHF. CDR3 DNA sequence: TGTGCCAGCAGCGGGACAGACAATTCACCCCTCCACTTT.

The chain employs TRBV11-2 and TRBJ2-7; 7 nucleotides align to TRBD2. The V and J ends lost 2 bases and 6 bases, in that order; junction bases with no gene match: 7. Germline CDR1 reads SGHAT; CDR2 reads FQNNGV. This CDR3 comprises 14 residues. CDR3 coding DNA: TGTGCCAGCAGCTTATATCCGGAGCGGGGCGAGCAGTACTTC. Translated: CASSLYPERGEQYF.

This chain links TRBV27 with TRBJ1-1; D perhaps matches TRBD1 (6 bases). CDR1 is MNHEY and CDR2 is SMNVEV in the germline V gene (reference sequence). V was trimmed by 5 bases and J by 6 bases, leaving 13 bases between them. CDR3 length equals 13 residues. CDR3 amino acids: CASSPPRTAEAFF. CDR3 coding DNA: TGTGCCAGCAGTCCCCCCCGGACAGCTGAAGCTTTCTTT.

The genes are TRBV27 and TRBJ2-3; D is unresolved. CDR1 and CDR2 from the germline V gene are MNHEY and SMNVEV (reference sequence). This CDR3 spans 16 amino acids. Trimming cost V 0 bases and J 2 bases, with 12 bases left between them. CDR3 in DNA: TGTGCCAGCAGTTTATCGATACAAACACCCACAGATACGCAGTATTTT. As protein: CASSLSIQTPTDTQYF.

This clone was seen a single time. The chain has TRBV12-1 and TRBJ1-4; the tabulated D call, TRBD1, remains unverified against the DNA. TRBV12-1 is flagged as a pseudogene. CDR3 size: 16 residues. The CDR3 DNA reads TGTGCCAGCAGCGGGGGACAGCTAGGCTGTAGCGAAAAACTGTTTTTT. Translating it yields CASSGGQLGCSEKLFF.

The chain uses TRBV12-3 or TRBV12-4 and TRBJ2-5; maybe TRBD1 (6 bases). Trimming pared 6 bases from V and 2 bases from J, leaving 7 bases between. The CDR3 extends over 12 amino acids. This CDR3 reads CASSGQQETQYF. DNA of the CDR3: TGTGCCAGCAGCGGACAGCAAGAGACCCAGTACTTC.

V gene TRBV6-4 combines with J gene TRBJ1-5, with TRBD1 matching over 7 bases. V dropped 5 bases and J dropped 1; count of bases not matched to a gene: 11. The CDR3 totals 17 residues. Germline values: CDR1 MRHNA, CDR2 SNTAGT. The CDR3 DNA sequence: TGTGCCAGCAGTTCTAGGAGACAGGGACGAAGCAATCAGCCCCAGCATTTT. It encodes CASSSRRQGRSNQPQHF.

The V and J genes are TRBV7-2 and TRBJ2-3, with D perhaps TRBD1 (7 bases). CDR1 is SGHTA, CDR2 FQGNSA, per germline. The CDR3 spans 16 residues. V shed 3 bases and J shed 5 bases, with 18 bases lying between them. CDR3 bases: TGTGCCAGCAGCTTGCGAGGGGGGACAGAAGAAGATACGCAGTATTTT. Protein product: CASSLRGGTEEDTQYF.

The chain combines TRBV5-6 with TRBJ2-7; possible D gene TRBD2, 6 bases. V lost 4 bases to trimming and J lost 6 bases, with 14 bases between them. The germline V gene encodes CDR1 SGHDT and CDR2 YYEEEE. CDR3 length equals 13 residues. Here the CDR3 reads CASSLPGGSEQYF. CDR3 nucleotides: TGTGCCAGCAGCCTCCCCGGGGGTTCCGAGCAGTACTTC.

On this clone: Other DNA sequences in the same sample also yield this CDR3. This chain uses TRBV18 with TRBJ2-5; D gene unclear. This CDR3 is built from 13 residues. V lost 3 bases and J 0 bases, leaving 5 bases between the germline ends. Germline V gives CDR1 KGHSH, CDR2 LQKENI. CDR3 protein: CASSPSYQETQYF. DNA of the CDR3: TGTGCCAGCTCACCCTCGTACCAAGAGACCCAGTACTTC.

This chain connects TRBV5-4 to TRBJ2-3, with TRBD2 identical over 9 bases. Per germline, CDR1 SGHNT and CDR2 YYREEE (reference sequence). This CDR3 region has 16 residues. With 4 bases clipped from V and 2 bases from J, the junction kept 8 bases outside the gene matches. CDR3 protein: CASSPDLAGTTDTQYF. The CDR3 DNA sequence: TGTGCCAGCAGCCCCGACCTAGCGGGGACCACAGATACGCAGTATTTT.

V and J are TRBV19 and TRBJ2-6; no definite D call. This CDR3 comprises 15 residues. With 7 bases removed from V and 0 bases from J, the gap between germline ends came to 10 bases. Germline V CDR1 and CDR2: LNHDA, SQIVND (reference sequence). DNA for the CDR3: TGTGCCAGTACCATAACGAGCTCTGGGGCCAACGTCCTGACTTTC. It codes for CASTITSSGANVLTF.

The chain has TRBV7-9 and TRBJ2-3; 11 bases map to TRBD2. The trim removed 4 bases at V and 5 bases at J, leaving 11 bases unmatched. Per germline, CDR1 SEHNR and CDR2 FQNEAQ (reference sequence). CDR3 size: 17 residues. The CDR3 DNA is TGTGCCAGCAGCTCGACCCGACTAGCGGGGAATAGAGATACGCAGTATTTT. Its translation: CASSSTRLAGNRDTQYF. Based on the CDR3 plus reference TRBV7-9 and TRBJ2-3, the full variable domain is DTGVSQNPRHKITKRGQNVTFRCDPISEHNRLYWYRQTLGQGPEFLTYFQNEAQLEKSRLLSDRFSAERPKGSFSTLEIQRTEQGDSAMYLCASSSTRLAGNRDTQYFGPGTRLTVL.

The V and J genes are TRBV6-5 and TRBJ1-2, with 9 bases aligning to TRBD1. This CDR3 is built from 15 residues. V dropped 0 bases and J dropped 2; count of bases not matched to a gene: 1. CDR1 and CDR2 from the germline V gene are MNHEY and SVGAGI. CDR3 in DNA: TGTGCCAGCAGTTACTCAGGGACAGGGAACTATGGCTACACCTTC. Translating gives CASSYSGTGNYGYTF.

The rearrangement uses TRBV27 and TRBJ1-2; D may be TRBD1 (5 bases). The CDR3 consists of 15 residues. Germline assignment: CDR1 MNHEY and CDR2 SMNVEV (reference sequence). V was shortened by 5 bases and J by 3 bases, with 16 bases between the two germline ends. CDR3 sequence reads: CASSPGGYSYYGYTF. CDR3 sequence (DNA): TGTGCCAGCAGTCCGGGGGGTTACTCGTACTATGGCTACACCTTC.

This chain joins TRBV10-3 and TRBJ2-1; TRBD2 matches at 11 bases. This CDR3 contains 16 residues. The germline gives CDR1 ENHRY, CDR2 SYGVKD. Trimming cost V 4 bases and J 6 bases; bases outside gene matches: 8. CDR3 in amino acids: CAISGLAGSQGNEQFF. CDR3 coding DNA: TGTGCCATCAGTGGACTAGCGGGATCACAGGGCAATGAGCAGTTCTTC.

V and J are TRBV27 and TRBJ2-3; the D is unclear. The germline V gene has CDR1 MNHEY and CDR2 SMNVEV (reference sequence). V was pared by 5 bases and J by 6 bases, with 12 bases between. This CDR3 spans 13 amino acids. The CDR3 is CASSPLRPDTQYF. The CDR3 DNA sequence: TGTGCCAGCAGTCCCCTCCGTCCTGATACGCAGTATTTT.

The genes are TRBV6-5 and TRBJ1-1; possibly TRBD1 for D (5 bases). This CDR3 region has 11 residues. The V gene's germline CDR1 is MNHEY and CDR2 SVGAGI. Between the trimmed V and J ends, which lost 6 bases and 7 bases, there was a span of 9 bases. CDR3 in DNA: TGTGCCAGCAGCAGACAGATTGAAGCTTTCTTT. Translation: CASSRQIEAFF.

This clone was counted a few times. Other DNA sequences in this sample translate to the same CDR3. This rearrangement joins TRBV18 to TRBJ2-3; D gene uncertain. CDR3 length: 12 amino acids. Trimming removed 6 bases from V and 5 bases from J, with 9 bases in between. Looked up from germline, CDR1 is KGHSH and CDR2 is LQKENI. The CDR3 region is CASSPTGDTQYF. CDR3 coding DNA: TGTGCCAGCTCCCCCACCGGAGATACGCAGTATTTT.

V and J are TRBV3-1 (or the pseudogene TRBV3-2) and TRBJ2-7; TRBD2 aligns across 9 bases. Germline trimming cut 2 bases from V and 1 base from J; bases unmatched to any gene: 9. The CDR3 has 17 residues. Germline V lookup: CDR1 LGHDT, CDR2 YNNKEL (reference sequence). CDR3 bases: TGTGCCAGCAGCCAATCCCACAGAGGACTAGCGTCCTACGAGCAGTACTTC. Translated, it gives CASSQSHRGLASYEQYF.

The chain uses TRBV7-9 and TRBJ1-2, with 7 bases identical to TRBD1. This CDR3 has 14 amino acids. V lost 5 bases and J lost 1; bases outside the gene matches: 4. Germline CDR1 is SEHNR and CDR2 is FQNEAQ (reference sequence). CDR3 bases: TGTGCCAGCAGCAGCAGACAGGGTAACTATGGCTACACCTTC. Its protein is CASSSRQGNYGYTF. Using reference TRBV7-9 and TRBJ1-2 for the parts outside the CDR3, the full variable domain is DTGVSQNPRHKITKRGQNVTFRCDPISEHNRLYWYRQTLGQGPEFLTYFQNEAQLEKSRLLSDRFSAERPKGSFSTLEIQRTEQGDSAMYLCASSSRQGNYGYTFGSGTRLTVV.

This clone came up once. This chain joins TRBV11-3 and TRBJ2-7; 7 nucleotides align to TRBD2. Losses at the gene ends were 0 bases for V and 0 bases for J; bases not matched to a gene: 5. Germline lookup yields CDR1 SGHNT and CDR2 YENEEA. There are 16 residues in the CDR3. The CDR3 nucleotides are TGTGCCAGCAGCTTAGATCGCGGGACTAACTCCTACGAGCAGTACTTC. Protein sequence: CASSLDRGTNSYEQYF.

The chain couples TRBV7-9 to TRBJ1-1; unclear D gene. Deletions cut 5 bases from V and 1 base from J, with 11 bases between. CDR3 length: 14 amino acids. Germline CDR1 reads SEHNR; CDR2 reads FQNEAQ (reference sequence). CDR3 bases: TGTGCCAGCAGCGATCAAGTGCGGAACACTGAAGCTTTCTTT. Translated: CASSDQVRNTEAFF.

The J gene is TRBJ1-4, the V gene TRBV9; maybe TRBD1 (5 bases). Trimming stripped 3 bases from V and 5 bases from J, with 14 bases between. CDR1 and CDR2 from the germline V gene are SGDLS and YYNGEE. This CDR3 region has 15 residues. CDR3 in amino acids: CASSGGAGSNEKLFF. The CDR3 nucleotides are TGTGCCAGCAGCGGTGGGGCAGGGTCAAATGAAAAACTGTTTTTT.

V gene TRBV10-3 combines with J gene TRBJ2-7, with D possibly being TRBD2 (6 bases). V was pared by 2 bases and J by 6 bases, with 20 bases between. In germline, CDR1 is ENHRY, CDR2 SYGVKD. The CDR3 has 16 amino acids. The CDR3 sequence is CAISEPAGTSGREQYF. The CDR3 DNA follows: TGTGCCATCAGTGAGCCCGCCGGGACTTCTGGGCGCGAGCAGTACTTC.

This chain joins TRBV27 and TRBJ1-1; TRBD1 might be the D (6 bases). CDR3 size: 14 residues. V was trimmed by 5 bases and J by 0 bases, leaving 10 bases between them. Per germline, CDR1 MNHEY and CDR2 SMNVEV (reference sequence). DNA for the CDR3: TGTGCCAGCAGTCATAGGGGGATGAACACTGAAGCTTTCTTT. Translating it yields CASSHRGMNTEAFF.

The chain recombines TRBV27 with TRBJ1-6, with D hard to call. V gave up 5 bases and J gave up 10 bases, with 9 bases separating them. CDR1 and CDR2 from the germline V gene are MNHEY and SMNVEV (reference sequence). CDR3 size: 12 residues. CDR3 DNA sequence: TGTGCCAGCAGTGCGGGAGGGTCACCCCTCCACTTT. The encoded protein is CASSAGGSPLHF.

This chain joins TRBV19 and TRBJ2-1, with D unclear. CDR3 length: 12 residues. CDR1 LNHDA and CDR2 SQIVND come from the germline V gene (reference sequence). Trimming took off 6 bases at V and 8 bases at J, with 11 bases between the two ends. In DNA form, the CDR3 reads TGTGCCAGTAGCCCTAAGTTTGATGAGCAGTTCTTC. Protein sequence: CASSPKFDEQFF.